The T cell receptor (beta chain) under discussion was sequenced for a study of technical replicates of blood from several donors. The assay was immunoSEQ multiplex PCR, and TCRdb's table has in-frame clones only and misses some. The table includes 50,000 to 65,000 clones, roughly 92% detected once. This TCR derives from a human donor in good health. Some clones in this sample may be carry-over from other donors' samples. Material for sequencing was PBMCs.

CDR3 coding DNA: TGCGCCAGCAGCAGTGGAACAGGGGTGCATGGCTACACCTTC. Residues: CASSSGTGVHGYTF. This chain uses TRBV5-1 with TRBJ1-2, with 7 bases identical to TRBD1. CDR1 and CDR2 from the germline V gene are SGHRS and YFSETQ. This CDR3 region has 14 residues. V trimming: 4 bases; J trimming: 6 bases; junction bases outside the gene matches: 9.